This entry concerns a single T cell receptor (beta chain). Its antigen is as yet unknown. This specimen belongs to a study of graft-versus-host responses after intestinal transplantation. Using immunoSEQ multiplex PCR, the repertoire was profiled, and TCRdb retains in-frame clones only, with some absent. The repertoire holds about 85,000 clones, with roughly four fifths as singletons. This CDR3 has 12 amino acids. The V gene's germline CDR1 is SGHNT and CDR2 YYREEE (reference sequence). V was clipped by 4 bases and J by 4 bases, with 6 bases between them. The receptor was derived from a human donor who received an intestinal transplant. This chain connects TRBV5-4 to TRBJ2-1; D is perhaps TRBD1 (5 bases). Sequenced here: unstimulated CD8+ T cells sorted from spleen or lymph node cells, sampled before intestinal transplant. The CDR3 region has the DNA TGTGCCAGCAGCCAGGGTTACAATGAGCAGTTCTTC. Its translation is CASSQGYNEQFF.